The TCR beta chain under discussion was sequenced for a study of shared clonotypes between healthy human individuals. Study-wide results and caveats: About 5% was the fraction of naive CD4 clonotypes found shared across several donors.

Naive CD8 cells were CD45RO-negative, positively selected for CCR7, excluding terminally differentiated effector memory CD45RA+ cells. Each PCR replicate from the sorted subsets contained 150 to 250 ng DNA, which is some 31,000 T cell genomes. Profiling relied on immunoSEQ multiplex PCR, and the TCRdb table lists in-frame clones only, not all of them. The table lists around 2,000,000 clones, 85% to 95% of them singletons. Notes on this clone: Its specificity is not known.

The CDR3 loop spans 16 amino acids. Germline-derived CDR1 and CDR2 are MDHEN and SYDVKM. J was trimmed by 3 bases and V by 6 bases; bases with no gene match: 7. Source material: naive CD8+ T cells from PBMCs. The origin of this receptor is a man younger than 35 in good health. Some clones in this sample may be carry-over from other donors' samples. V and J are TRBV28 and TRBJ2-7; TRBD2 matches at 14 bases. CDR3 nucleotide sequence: TGTGCCAGCAGGGGGACTAGCGGGAGATTAGGCTACGAGCAGTACTTC. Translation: CASRGTSGRLGYEQYF.